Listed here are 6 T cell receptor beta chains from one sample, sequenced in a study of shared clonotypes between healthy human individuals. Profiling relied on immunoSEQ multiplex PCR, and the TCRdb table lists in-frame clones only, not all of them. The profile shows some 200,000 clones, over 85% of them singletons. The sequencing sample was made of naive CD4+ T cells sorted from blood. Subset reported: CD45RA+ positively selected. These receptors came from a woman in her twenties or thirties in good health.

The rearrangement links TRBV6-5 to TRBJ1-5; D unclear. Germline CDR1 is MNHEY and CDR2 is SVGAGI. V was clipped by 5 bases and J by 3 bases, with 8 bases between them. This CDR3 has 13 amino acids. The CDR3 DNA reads TGTGCCAGCAGTCGGACTTTCAATCAGCCCCAGCATTTT. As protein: CASSRTFNQPQHF.

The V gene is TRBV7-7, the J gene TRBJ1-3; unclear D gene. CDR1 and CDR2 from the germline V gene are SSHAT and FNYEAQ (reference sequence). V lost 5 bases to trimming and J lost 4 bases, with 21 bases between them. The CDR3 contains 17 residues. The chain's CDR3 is CASSPRGRPLSGNTIYF. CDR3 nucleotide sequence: TGTGCCAGCAGCCCTAGAGGTAGGCCTCTCTCGGGAAACACCATATATTTT.

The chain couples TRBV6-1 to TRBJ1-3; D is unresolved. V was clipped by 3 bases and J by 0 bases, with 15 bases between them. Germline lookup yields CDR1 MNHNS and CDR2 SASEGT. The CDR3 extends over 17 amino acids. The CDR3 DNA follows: TGTGCCAGCAGTGATTCAATGCTTTATCACTCTGGAAACACCATATATTTT. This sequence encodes CASSDSMLYHSGNTIYF.

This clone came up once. The DNA for the CDR3 is TGTGCCAGCAGTCCGGAACCAACAGAGACCCAGTACTTC. It is translated as CASSPEPTETQYF. This chain connects TRBV28 to TRBJ2-5; D remains unclear. The CDR3 has 13 residues. The V gene lost 5 bases and the J gene lost 4 bases, with 11 bases spanning the gap. CDR1 is MDHEN and CDR2 is SYDVKM in the germline V gene. Together with reference TRBV28 and TRBJ2-5, the CDR3 gives the full variable domain: DVKVTQSSRYLVKRTGEKVFLECVQDMDHENMFWYRQDPGLGLRLIYFSYDVKMKEKGDIPEGYSVSREKKERFSLILESASTNQTSMYLCASSPEPTETQYFGPGTRLLVL.

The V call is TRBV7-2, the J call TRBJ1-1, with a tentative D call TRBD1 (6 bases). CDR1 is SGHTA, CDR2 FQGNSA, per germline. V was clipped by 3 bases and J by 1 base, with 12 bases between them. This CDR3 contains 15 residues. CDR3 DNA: TGTGCCAGCAGCTTGCTCCTGGACAGGAACACTGAAGCTTTCTTT. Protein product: CASSLLLDRNTEAFF.

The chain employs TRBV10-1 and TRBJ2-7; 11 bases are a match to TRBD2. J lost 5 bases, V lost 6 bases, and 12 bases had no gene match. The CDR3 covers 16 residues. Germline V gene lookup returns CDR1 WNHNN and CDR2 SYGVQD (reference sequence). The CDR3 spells CASRLLAGGLFHEQYF. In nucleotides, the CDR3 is TGCGCCAGCAGGCTCTTAGCGGGAGGGCTATTCCACGAGCAGTACTTC.